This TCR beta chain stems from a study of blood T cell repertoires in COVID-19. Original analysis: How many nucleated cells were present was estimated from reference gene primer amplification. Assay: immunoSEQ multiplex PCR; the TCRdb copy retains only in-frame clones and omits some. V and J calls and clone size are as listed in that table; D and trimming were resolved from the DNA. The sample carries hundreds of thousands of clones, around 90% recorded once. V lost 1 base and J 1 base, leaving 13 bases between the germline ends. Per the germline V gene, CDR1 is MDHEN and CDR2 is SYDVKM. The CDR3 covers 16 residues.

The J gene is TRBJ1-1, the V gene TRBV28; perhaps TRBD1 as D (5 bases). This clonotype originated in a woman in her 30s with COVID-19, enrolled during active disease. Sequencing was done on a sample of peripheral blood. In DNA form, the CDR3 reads TGTGCCAGCAGTTTATCCCCTCGACAGTGGAACACTGAAGCTTTCTTT. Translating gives CASSLSPRQWNTEAFF.